This entry describes one T cell receptor beta chain. The data are from a study of blood T cell repertoires in COVID-19. Study background: COVID-19 samples collected from the United States, Italy and Spain covered acute and convalescent phases.

The germline V gene has CDR1 SGHAT and CDR2 FQNNGV. V was clipped by 1 base and J by 7 bases, with 17 bases between them. The CDR3 consists of 15 residues. Categorization into cohorts depended on clinical history that participants reported. In the authors' workflow: From reference gene primer amplification, estimates of nucleated cell counts were derived. This table comes from immunoSEQ multiplex PCR, and its TCRdb copy is limited to in-frame clones, with some not included. The V and J calls and the clone size are those of that table, but D and trimming were determined from the DNA. The repertoire holds about 350,000 clones, with 88% as singletons.

This receptor was identified in a woman in her 30s who had been exposed to COVID-19. Source material: PBMCs or T cells enriched from blood (not recorded which). This chain connects TRBV11-2 to TRBJ2-7; a possible D gene is TRBD2 (6 bases). CDR3 in amino acids: CASSLVYGGTGEQYF. The CDR3 DNA reads TGTGCCAGCAGCTTAGTTTATGGCGGGACGGGGGAGCAGTACTTC.